One T cell receptor beta chain is described in this entry. The antigen remains undetermined. This sample was taken from a study of Ad26.COV2.S vaccination and SARS-CoV-2 variants. For the study at large: Trial arm assignment for the donor was COV1001 Ad26.COV2.S.

Study-level results: Reportedly, after vaccination the spike-specific CD8+ and CD4+ T cell responses displayed substantial breadth.

Treatment reported: around 19 received Ad26.COV2.S at low or high dose, single or two shots; 5 received placebo; per-sample allocation not given. All samples were drawn on day 63, counting from the first vaccine or placebo injection. The CDR3 loop spans 16 amino acids. TCRdb's table, derived via immunoSEQ multiplex PCR, lists solely in-frame clones and lacks some. The sample holds about 410,000 clones, about 90% seen once. This receptor was taken from a person between 18 and 65 years old who received the Ad26.COV2.S COVID-19 vaccine or a placebo. Specimen: peripheral blood, collected in a trial of Ad26.COV2.S vaccine versus placebo. This chain uses TRBV21-1 with TRBJ2-7; no DNA check was done on the table's D call, TRBD1. TRBV21-1 is an annotated pseudogene. CDR3 sequence: CASSARTGRNSYEQYF. Written as DNA, the CDR3 is TGTGCCAGCAGCGCCAGGACAGGGCGAAACTCCTACGAGCAGTACTTC.